One T cell receptor (beta chain) is described in this entry. MiXCR, run by TCRdb on the PCR reads, gives a single entry per CDR3 protein. The table has tens of thousands of distinct CDR3 sequences, about half seen once. Germline CDR1 SGHTA, CDR2 FQGTGA. The CDR3 extends over 14 amino acids. This sample was included in a study of esophageal squamous cell carcinoma under preoperative chemotherapy. Regarding time point: before preoperative PTX-NDP chemotherapy. Paclitaxel-nedaplatin chemotherapy was given to patients ahead of their surgery. The chain uses TRBV7-3 and TRBJ2-3, with 10 bases identical to TRBD2. The last part of the DNA fits TRBJ2-4 better; the J call may be wrong. This receptor was identified in a human donor with esophageal squamous cell carcinoma. The donor label of this sample is uncertain. The sample here was taken from a patient given preoperative chemotherapy. The CDR3 coding sequence is TGTGCCAGCAGTACAGGACTAGCGGCAAGCACTCAGTACTTC. Translating it yields CASSTGLAASTQYF.